This passage covers 18 T cell receptor beta chains from one sample sequenced in a study of OX40 agonist ivuxolimab in advanced cancers. The method was immunoSEQ multiplex PCR; TCRdb's version includes in-frame clones alone and lacks a portion of them. This table has fewer than 85,000 clones, over 80% appearing once. The sample in question was CD4+ or CD8+ T cells sorted from blood, obtained in a trial of the OX40 agonist ivuxolimab. The receptors stem from an adult with an advanced solid tumor such as melanoma, head and neck, liver or kidney cancer.

The rearrangement joins TRBV19 to TRBJ2-2; 9 bases are shared with TRBD1. The CDR3 has 14 amino acids. The germline gives CDR1 LNHDA, CDR2 SQIVND (reference sequence). V shed 5 bases, J shed 3 bases, and the junction held 1 base outside the gene matches. The CDR3 DNA reads as TGTGCCAGTAGTCGGGACAGGGACACCGGGGAGCTGTTTTTT. Translating it yields CASSRDRDTGELFF.

V is TRBV5-5 and J is TRBJ1-2; D is ambiguous. V lost 4 bases, J lost 3 bases, and 10 bases lay in between. Germline V gives CDR1 SGHKS, CDR2 YYEKEE (reference sequence). The CDR3 loop spans 13 amino acids. CDR3 loop: CASSPGSDYGYTF. The CDR3 DNA reads as TGTGCCAGCAGCCCTGGGTCAGACTATGGCTACACCTTC.

The V and J genes are TRBV9 and TRBJ1-1; no reliable D call. Germline V gives CDR1 SGDLS, CDR2 YYNGEE. The CDR3 loop spans 14 amino acids. The germline V and J ends were trimmed by 6 bases and 2 bases, with 14 bases remaining between them. CDR3 DNA: TGTGCCAGCAATAGTGGTGTCGCCAACACTGAAGCTTTCTTT. This encodes CASNSGVANTEAFF.

The rearrangement links TRBV6-6 to TRBJ2-4; possibly TRBD1 for D (6 bases). The germline V gene has CDR1 MNHNY and CDR2 SVGAGI (reference sequence). This CDR3 comprises 12 residues. V gave up 6 bases and J gave up 8 bases, with 11 bases separating them. The CDR3 DNA reads as TGTGCCAGCAGCTCCGAGGGGGACATTCAGTACTTC. It translates to CASSSEGDIQYF.

The CDR3 spells CASSQESGLNTGELFF. DNA of the CDR3: TGTGCCAGCAGCCAAGAATCAGGGCTCAACACCGGGGAGCTGTTTTTT. This chain links TRBV14 with TRBJ2-2; the D gene is possibly TRBD1 (5 bases). The CDR3 has 16 amino acids. V dropped 0 bases and J dropped 2 bases, with 10 bases sitting between them. From germline, CDR1 is SGHDN and CDR2 FVKESK. The full variable domain, with the rest looked up from reference TRBV14 and TRBJ2-2, is EAGVTQFPSHSVIEKGQTVTLRCDPISGHDNLYWYRRVMGKEIKFLLHFVKESKQDESGMPNNRFLAERTGGTYSTLKVQPAELEDSGVYFCASSQESGLNTGELFFGEGSRLTVL.

The chain couples TRBV5-3 to TRBJ2-7; 7 bases match TRBD1. TRBV5-3 is assigned to the ORF class and has an uncertain function. The CDR3 sequence is 15 residues long. Trimming removed 4 bases from V and 0 bases from J; junction bases left unmatched: 7. In DNA form, the CDR3 reads TGTGCCAGAAGCCAAACCGGGACAGCCTCCTACGAGCAGTACTTC. Translating it yields CARSQTGTASYEQYF.

This clone was recorded only once. V usage is TRBV7-3 and J usage is TRBJ2-2, with D possibly TRBD1 on 7 matching bases. This CDR3 has 13 amino acids. Trimming cost V 5 bases and J 10 bases, with 14 bases left between them. The germline V gene encodes CDR1 SGHTA and CDR2 FQGTGA. The CDR3 region is CASSRQGGEELFF. DNA for the CDR3: TGTGCCAGCAGCCGCCAGGGGGGTGAGGAGCTGTTTTTT.

The chain links TRBV6-6 to TRBJ2-1; 8 nucleotides line up with TRBD1. Germline V gene lookup returns CDR1 MNHNY and CDR2 SVGAGI (reference sequence). The length of the CDR3 is 15 residues. Losses at the gene ends were 11 bases for V and 6 bases for J; bases not matched to a gene: 15. The CDR3 coding sequence is TGTGCCGGACGAAGTCAGGGGGCTCAGGGCAATGAGCAGTTCTTC. Residues: CAGRSQGAQGNEQFF.

With regard to this clone: One junction end disagrees with the germline gene, perhaps due to a read error. V gene TRBV9 combines with J gene TRBJ1-2; D possibly corresponds to TRBD1 (6 bases). Germline CDR1 and CDR2: SGDLS and YYNGEE. The CDR3 consists of 13 residues. CDR3 sequence reads: CASSPSPGTPLPF. The DNA of the CDR3 is TGTGCCAGCAGCCCTTCTCCCGGGACACCTCTCCCGTTC.

This chain uses TRBV28 with TRBJ2-7; tentatively, D is TRBD2 (5 bases). Trimming took off 4 bases at V and 5 bases at J, with 6 bases between the two ends. This CDR3 has 11 amino acids. Germline V CDR1 and CDR2: MDHEN, SYDVKM. The CDR3 loop reads CASSSRDEQYF. As DNA, the CDR3 is TGTGCCAGCAGTTCGAGGGACGAGCAGTACTTC.

A few counts support this clone. V usage is TRBV9 and J usage is TRBJ2-1; 11 bases align to TRBD2. The CDR3 loop spans 15 amino acids. CDR1 is SGDLS and CDR2 is YYNGEE in the germline V gene. After removal of 4 bases from V and 6 bases from J, the junction contained 6 bases not matched to a gene. CDR3 sequence reads: CASSQGLADPNEQFF. CDR3 DNA sequence: TGTGCCAGCAGCCAGGGACTAGCGGACCCCAATGAGCAGTTCTTC.

The rearrangement uses TRBV6-1 and TRBJ1-5, with D possibly matching TRBD1 (6 bases). The CDR3 covers 15 residues. The V and J ends lost 7 bases and 3 bases respectively, with 16 bases between them. CDR1 MNHNS and CDR2 SASEGT come from the germline V gene. CDR3 sequence reads: CASMKVDRFNQPQHF. The CDR3, as DNA: TGTGCCAGCATGAAAGTAGACAGGTTCAATCAGCCCCAGCATTTT.

This clone was seen a single time. In DNA, the CDR3 is TGTGCCAGCAGCTTGGAGGGCCGGAGCGGGGTTGGTGAAAAACTGTTTTTT. It yields the protein CASSLEGRSGVGEKLFF. This chain links TRBV5-5 with TRBJ1-4; no firm D call. The germline V gene encodes CDR1 SGHKS and CDR2 YYEKEE (reference sequence). V lost 0 bases and J 7 bases, leaving 19 bases between the germline ends. CDR3 length: 17 residues.

The chain has TRBV7-9 and TRBJ2-7; D remains ambiguous. The V gene's germline CDR1 is SEHNR and CDR2 FQNEAQ (reference sequence). The CDR3 runs to 14 residues. The ends were cut back, 2 bases at V and 3 bases at J, with 11 bases in the middle. CDR3 loop: CASSLSPPGYEQYF. CDR3 DNA: TGTGCCAGCAGCTTATCCCCTCCGGGCTACGAGCAGTACTTC.

This clone has only a few counts. The chain employs TRBV7-9 and TRBJ1-2, with 9 bases fitting TRBD1. Losses at the gene ends were 4 bases for V and 5 bases for J; bases not matched to a gene: 5. This CDR3 region has 14 residues. Germline V CDR1 and CDR2: SEHNR, FQNEAQ (reference sequence). The CDR3 protein is CASSYGQGIYGYTF. Written as DNA, the CDR3 is TGTGCCAGCAGCTACGGACAGGGGATTTATGGCTACACCTTC.

J is TRBJ1-1 and V is TRBV5-6, with unresolved D. With 3 bases removed from V and 1 base from J, the gap between germline ends came to 13 bases. This CDR3 has 15 residues. The germline V gene has CDR1 SGHDT and CDR2 YYEEEE. CDR3 loop: CASSSYAEWNTEAFF. The CDR3 DNA sequence: TGTGCCAGCAGCTCTTACGCGGAGTGGAACACTGAAGCTTTCTTT.

The chain joins TRBV2 to TRBJ2-3; D remains unclear. With 7 bases removed from V and 3 bases from J, the gap between germline ends came to 14 bases. Germline loops: CDR1 SNHLY, CDR2 FYNNEI. The CDR3 extends over 14 amino acids. CDR3 region: CASNGRVTTDTQYF. The CDR3 coding sequence is TGTGCCAGCAATGGTCGGGTGACAACAGATACGCAGTATTTT. Full variable domain (missing parts from reference TRBV2 and TRBJ2-3): EPEVTQTPSHQVTQMGQEVILRCVPISNHLYFYWYRQILGQKVEFLVSFYNNEISEKSEIFDDQFSVERPDGSNFTLKIRSTKLEDSAMYFCASNGRVTTDTQYFGPGTRLTVL.

The rearrangement uses TRBV10-3 and TRBJ2-3; D is ambiguous. V gave up 0 bases and J gave up 5 bases, with 12 bases separating them. This CDR3 contains 15 residues. Germline values: CDR1 ENHRY, CDR2 SYGVKD. The CDR3 here is CAISESGSLEDTQYF. Here the CDR3 DNA reads TGTGCCATCAGTGAGTCGGGTAGTTTGGAAGATACGCAGTATTTT.